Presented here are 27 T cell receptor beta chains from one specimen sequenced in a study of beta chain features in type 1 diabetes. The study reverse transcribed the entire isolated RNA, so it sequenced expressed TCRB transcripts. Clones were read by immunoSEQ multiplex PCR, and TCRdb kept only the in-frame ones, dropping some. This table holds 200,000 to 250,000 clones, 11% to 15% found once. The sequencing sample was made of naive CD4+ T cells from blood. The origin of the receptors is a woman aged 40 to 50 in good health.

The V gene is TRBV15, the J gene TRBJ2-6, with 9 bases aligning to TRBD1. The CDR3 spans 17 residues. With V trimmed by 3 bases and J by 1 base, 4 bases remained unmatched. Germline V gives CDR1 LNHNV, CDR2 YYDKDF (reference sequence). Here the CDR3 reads CATSSGTGRSGANVLTF. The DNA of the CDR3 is TGTGCCACCAGCAGCGGGACAGGGAGGTCTGGGGCCAACGTCCTGACTTTC.

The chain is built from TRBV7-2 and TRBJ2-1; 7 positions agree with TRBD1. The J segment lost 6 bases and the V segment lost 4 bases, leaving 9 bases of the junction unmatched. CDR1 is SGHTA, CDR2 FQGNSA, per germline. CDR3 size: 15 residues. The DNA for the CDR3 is TGTGCCAGCAGCTACCACAGGGGAGTCTTCAATGAGCAGTTCTTC. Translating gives CASSYHRGVFNEQFF.

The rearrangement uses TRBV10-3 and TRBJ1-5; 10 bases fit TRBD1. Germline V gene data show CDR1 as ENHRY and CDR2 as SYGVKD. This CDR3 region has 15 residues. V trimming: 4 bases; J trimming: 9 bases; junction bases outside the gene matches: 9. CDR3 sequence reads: CAISGGTGESAPQHF. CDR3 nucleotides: TGTGCCATCAGTGGCGGGACAGGGGAATCGGCGCCCCAGCATTTT.

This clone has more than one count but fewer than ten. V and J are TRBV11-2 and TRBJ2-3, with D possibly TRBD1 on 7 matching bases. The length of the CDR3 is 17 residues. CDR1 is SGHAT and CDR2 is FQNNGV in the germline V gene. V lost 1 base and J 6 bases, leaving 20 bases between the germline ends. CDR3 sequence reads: CASSLGGGRDSSDTQYF. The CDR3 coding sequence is TGTGCCAGCAGCTTAGGAGGGGGCCGGGACTCCTCGGATACGCAGTATTTT.

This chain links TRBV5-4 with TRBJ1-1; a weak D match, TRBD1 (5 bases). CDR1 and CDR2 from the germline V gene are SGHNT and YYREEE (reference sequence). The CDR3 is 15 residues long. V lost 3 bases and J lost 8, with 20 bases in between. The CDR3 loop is CASSSGTAVTGEAFF. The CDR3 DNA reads TGTGCCAGCAGCTCCGGGACTGCCGTTACCGGCGAAGCTTTCTTT.

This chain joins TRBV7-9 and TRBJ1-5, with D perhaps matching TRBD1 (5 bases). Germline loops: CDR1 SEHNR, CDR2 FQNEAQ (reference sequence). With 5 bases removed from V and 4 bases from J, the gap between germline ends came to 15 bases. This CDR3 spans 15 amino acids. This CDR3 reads CASSGGGGINQPQHF. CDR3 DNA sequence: TGTGCCAGCAGCGGTGGGGGGGGAATTAATCAGCCCCAGCATTTT.

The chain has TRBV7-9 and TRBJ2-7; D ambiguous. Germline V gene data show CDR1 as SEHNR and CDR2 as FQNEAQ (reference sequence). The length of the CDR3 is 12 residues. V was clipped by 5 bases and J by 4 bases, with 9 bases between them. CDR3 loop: CASSPQLYEQYF. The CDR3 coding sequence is TGTGCCAGCAGCCCCCAACTTTACGAGCAGTACTTC.

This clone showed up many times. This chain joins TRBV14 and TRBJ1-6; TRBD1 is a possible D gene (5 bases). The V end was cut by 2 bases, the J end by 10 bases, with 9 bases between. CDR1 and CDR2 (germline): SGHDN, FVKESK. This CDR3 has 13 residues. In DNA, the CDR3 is TGTGCCAGCAGCCAACAGGGTGGGTCACCCCTCCACTTT. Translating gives CASSQQGGSPLHF.

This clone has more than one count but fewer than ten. Written as DNA, the CDR3 is TGTGCCAACCGACAGGGTCCCAATGAAAAACTGTTTTTT. Translated, it gives CANRQGPNEKLFF. The V gene is TRBV2, the J gene TRBJ1-4; 7 bases agree with TRBD1. From germline, CDR1 is SNHLY and CDR2 FYNNEI. Trimming removed 10 bases from V and 5 bases from J; junction bases left unmatched: 7. CDR3 length equals 13 residues.

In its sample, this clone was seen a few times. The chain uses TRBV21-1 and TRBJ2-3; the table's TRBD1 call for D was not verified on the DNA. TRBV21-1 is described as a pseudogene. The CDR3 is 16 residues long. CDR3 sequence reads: CASNHSRQGCTDTQYF. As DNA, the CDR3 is TGTGCCAGCAACCATTCGAGACAGGGATGCACAGATACGCAGTATTTT.

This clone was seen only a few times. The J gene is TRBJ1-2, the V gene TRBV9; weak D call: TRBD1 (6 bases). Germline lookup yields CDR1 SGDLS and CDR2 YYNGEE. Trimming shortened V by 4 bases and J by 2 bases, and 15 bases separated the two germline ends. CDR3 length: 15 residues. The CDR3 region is CASSITGLRNYGYTF. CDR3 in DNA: TGTGCCAGCAGCATTACAGGGTTGAGGAACTATGGCTACACCTTC.

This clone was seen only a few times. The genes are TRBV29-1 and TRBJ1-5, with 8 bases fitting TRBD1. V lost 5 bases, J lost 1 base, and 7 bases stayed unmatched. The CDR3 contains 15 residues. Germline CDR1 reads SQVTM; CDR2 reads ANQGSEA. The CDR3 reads CSVRTGTESNQPQHF. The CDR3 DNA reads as TGCAGCGTTCGGACAGGGACCGAAAGCAATCAGCCCCAGCATTTT.

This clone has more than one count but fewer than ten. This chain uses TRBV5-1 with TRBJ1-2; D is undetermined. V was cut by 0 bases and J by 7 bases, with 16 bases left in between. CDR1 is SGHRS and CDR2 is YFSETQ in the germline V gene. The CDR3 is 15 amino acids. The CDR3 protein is CASSLELSGFGGYTF. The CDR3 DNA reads TGCGCCAGCAGCTTGGAGTTATCGGGTTTCGGTGGCTACACCTTC.

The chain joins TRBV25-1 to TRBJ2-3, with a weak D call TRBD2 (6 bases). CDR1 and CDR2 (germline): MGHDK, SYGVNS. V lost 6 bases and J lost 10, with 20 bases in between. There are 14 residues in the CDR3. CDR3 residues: CASSVTRELEAQYF. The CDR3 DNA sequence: TGTGCCAGCAGCGTTACCCGGGAGCTTGAGGCGCAGTATTTT.

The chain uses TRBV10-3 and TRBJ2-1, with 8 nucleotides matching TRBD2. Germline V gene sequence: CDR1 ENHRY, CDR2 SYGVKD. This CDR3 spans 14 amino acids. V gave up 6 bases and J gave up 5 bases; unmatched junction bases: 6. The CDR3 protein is CAIRGLVSNNEQFF. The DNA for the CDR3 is TGTGCCATCAGGGGACTAGTTTCCAACAATGAGCAGTTCTTC.

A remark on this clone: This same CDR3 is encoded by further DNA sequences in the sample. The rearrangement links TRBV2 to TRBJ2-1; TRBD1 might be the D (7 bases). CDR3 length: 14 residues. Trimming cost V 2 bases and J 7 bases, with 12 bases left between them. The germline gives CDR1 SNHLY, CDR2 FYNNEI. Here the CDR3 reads CASSELAGGNEQFF. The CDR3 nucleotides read TGTGCCAGCAGTGAACTAGCAGGGGGGAATGAGCAGTTCTTC.

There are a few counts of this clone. The CDR3 DNA sequence: TGCGCCAGCAGCCAAGAGGGCGCGGGGACAGATACGCAGTATTTT. Residues: CASSQEGAGTDTQYF. The chain has TRBV4-3 and TRBJ2-3; a weak D match, TRBD2 (6 bases). The CDR3 is made up of 15 amino acids. The germline V gene has CDR1 LGHNA and CDR2 YSLEER. V was shortened by 0 bases and J by 3 bases, with 10 bases between the two germline ends.

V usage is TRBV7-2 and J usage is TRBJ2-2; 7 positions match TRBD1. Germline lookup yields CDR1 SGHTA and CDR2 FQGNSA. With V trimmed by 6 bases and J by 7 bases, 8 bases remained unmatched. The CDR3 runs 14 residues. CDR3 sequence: CASRRDSRNGELFF. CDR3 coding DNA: TGTGCCAGCAGACGGGACAGTAGGAACGGGGAGCTGTTTTTT.

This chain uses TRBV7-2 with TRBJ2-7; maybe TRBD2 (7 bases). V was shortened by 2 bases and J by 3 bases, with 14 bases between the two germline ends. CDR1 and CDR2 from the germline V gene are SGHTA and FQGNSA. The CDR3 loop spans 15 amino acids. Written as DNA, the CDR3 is TGTGCCAGCAGCTTAAGGACGGGGGGACACTACGAGCAGTACTTC. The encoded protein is CASSLRTGGHYEQYF. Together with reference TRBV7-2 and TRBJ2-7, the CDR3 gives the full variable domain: GAGVSQSPSNKVTEKGKDVELRCDPISGHTALYWYRQSLGQGLEFLIYFQGNSAPDKSGLPSDRFSAERTGGSVSTLTIQRTQQEDSAVYLCASSLRTGGHYEQYFGPGTRLTVT.

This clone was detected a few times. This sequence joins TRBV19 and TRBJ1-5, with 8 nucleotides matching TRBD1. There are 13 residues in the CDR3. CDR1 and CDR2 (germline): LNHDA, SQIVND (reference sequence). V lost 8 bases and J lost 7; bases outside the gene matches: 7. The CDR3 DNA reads TGTGCCAGTCACGACAGGGGACGCCAGCCCCAGCATTTT. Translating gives CASHDRGRQPQHF.

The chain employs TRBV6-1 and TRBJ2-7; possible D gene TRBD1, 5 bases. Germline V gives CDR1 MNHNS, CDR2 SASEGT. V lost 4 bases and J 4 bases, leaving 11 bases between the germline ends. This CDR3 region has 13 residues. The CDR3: CASSGGRVYEQYF. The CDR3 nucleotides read TGTGCCAGCAGTGGCGGCAGGGTATACGAGCAGTACTTC.

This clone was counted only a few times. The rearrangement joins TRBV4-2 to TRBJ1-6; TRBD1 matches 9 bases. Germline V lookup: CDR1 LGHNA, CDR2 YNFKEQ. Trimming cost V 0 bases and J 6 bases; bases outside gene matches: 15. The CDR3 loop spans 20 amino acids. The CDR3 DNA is TGTGCCAGCAGCCAAGAAGGGGCCCCCGGGACAGGGTTGCTTAATTCACCCCTCCACTTT. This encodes CASSQEGAPGTGLLNSPLHF.

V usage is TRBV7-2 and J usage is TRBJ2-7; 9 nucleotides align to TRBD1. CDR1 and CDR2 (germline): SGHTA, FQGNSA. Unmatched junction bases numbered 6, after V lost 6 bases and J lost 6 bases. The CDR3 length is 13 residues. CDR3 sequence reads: CASRRTGVSEQYF. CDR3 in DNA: TGTGCCAGCAGGAGGACAGGGGTTAGCGAGCAGTACTTC.

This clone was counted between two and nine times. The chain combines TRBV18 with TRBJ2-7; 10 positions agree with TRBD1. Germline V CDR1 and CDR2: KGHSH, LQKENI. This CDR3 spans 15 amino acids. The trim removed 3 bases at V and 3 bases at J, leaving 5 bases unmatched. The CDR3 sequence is CASSPGDRGFYEQYF. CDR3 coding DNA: TGTGCCAGCTCACCGGGGGACAGGGGATTCTACGAGCAGTACTTC.

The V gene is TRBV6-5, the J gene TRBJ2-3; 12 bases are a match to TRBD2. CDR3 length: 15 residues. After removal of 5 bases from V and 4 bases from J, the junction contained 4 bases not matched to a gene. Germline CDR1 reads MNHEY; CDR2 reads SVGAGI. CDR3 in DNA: TGTGCCAGCAGTCGACTAGCGGGGGAGTCAGATACGCAGTATTTT. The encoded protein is CASSRLAGESDTQYF.

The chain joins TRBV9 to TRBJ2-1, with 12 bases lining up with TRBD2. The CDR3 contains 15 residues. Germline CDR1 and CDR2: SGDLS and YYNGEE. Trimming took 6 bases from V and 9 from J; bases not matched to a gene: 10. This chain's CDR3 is CASTVLAGGWSEQFF. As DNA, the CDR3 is TGTGCCAGCACCGTGCTAGCGGGGGGGTGGAGTGAGCAGTTCTTC.

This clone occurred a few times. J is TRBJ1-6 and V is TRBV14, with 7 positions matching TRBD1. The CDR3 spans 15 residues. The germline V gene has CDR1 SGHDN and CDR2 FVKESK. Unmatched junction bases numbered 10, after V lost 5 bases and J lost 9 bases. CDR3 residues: CASSEGLTGISPLHF. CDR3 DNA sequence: TGTGCCAGCAGCGAGGGATTGACAGGGATTTCACCCCTCCACTTT.